This T cell receptor (beta chain) emerged from a study of cytomegalovirus exposure and HLA in healthy donors. About the research overall: The study placed approximately 81% of its approximately 400 genotyped donors in the Caucasian-associated ancestry cluster. Points from the study as a whole: Other equally common chains were less clonally expanded than HLA-associated TCR beta chains, a later analysis showed. Researchers reportedly found TCR beta sequences accurately predicted most subjects' HLA-A and HLA-B alleles.

A multiplex PCR was run with 60 Vbeta primers and 13 Jbeta primers. Assay: immunoSEQ multiplex PCR; the TCRdb copy retains only in-frame clones and omits some. Of 150,000 to 200,000 clones in the sample, more than 65% were seen once. Trimming at V came to 7 bases and at J to 4 bases, leaving 11 bases not matched to a gene. Per the germline V gene, CDR1 is SGHRS and CDR2 is YFSETQ. This CDR3 is 18 amino acids long. A word on this clone: Its target is unknown.

The TCR originated in a woman younger than 45 in good health and CMV-seronegative. Sequencing was done on a sample of PBMCs. The chain is built from TRBV5-1 and TRBJ2-2; 15 bases match TRBD2. CDR3 in amino acids: CASGLVGLAGGGTGELFF. The CDR3 DNA reads TGCGCCAGCGGCCTCGTGGGACTAGCGGGGGGAGGCACCGGGGAGCTGTTTTTT.